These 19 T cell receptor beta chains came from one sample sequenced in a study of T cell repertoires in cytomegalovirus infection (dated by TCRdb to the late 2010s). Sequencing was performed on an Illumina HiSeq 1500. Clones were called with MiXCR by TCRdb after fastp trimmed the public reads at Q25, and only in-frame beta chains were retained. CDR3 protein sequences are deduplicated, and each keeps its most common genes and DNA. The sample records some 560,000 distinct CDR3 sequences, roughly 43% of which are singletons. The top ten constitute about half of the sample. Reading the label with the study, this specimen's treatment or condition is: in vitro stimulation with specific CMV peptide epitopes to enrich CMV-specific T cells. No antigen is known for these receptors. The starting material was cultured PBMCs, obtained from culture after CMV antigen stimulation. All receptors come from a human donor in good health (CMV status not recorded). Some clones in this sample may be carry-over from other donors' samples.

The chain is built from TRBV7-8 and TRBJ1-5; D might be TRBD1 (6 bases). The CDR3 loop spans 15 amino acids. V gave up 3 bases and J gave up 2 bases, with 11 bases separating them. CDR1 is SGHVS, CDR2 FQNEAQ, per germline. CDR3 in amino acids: CASSFMGGGNQPQHF. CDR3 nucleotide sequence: TGTGCCAGCAGCTTTATGGGGGGCGGCAATCAGCCCCAGCATTTT.

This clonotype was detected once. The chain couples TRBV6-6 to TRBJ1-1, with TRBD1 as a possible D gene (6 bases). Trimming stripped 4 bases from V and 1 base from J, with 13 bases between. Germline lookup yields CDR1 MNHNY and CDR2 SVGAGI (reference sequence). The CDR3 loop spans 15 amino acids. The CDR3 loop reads CASSFQGQGNTEAFF. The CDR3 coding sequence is TGTGCCAGCAGTTTCCAGGGACAAGGGAACACTGAAGCTTTCTTT.

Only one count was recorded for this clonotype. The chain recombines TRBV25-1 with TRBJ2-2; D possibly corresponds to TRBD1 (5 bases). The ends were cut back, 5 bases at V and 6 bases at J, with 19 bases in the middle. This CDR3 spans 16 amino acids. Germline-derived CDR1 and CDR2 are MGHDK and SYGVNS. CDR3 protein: CASSPRQRPISGELFF. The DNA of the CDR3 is TGTGCCAGCAGTCCTCGACAGAGACCTATATCCGGGGAGCTGTTTTTT.

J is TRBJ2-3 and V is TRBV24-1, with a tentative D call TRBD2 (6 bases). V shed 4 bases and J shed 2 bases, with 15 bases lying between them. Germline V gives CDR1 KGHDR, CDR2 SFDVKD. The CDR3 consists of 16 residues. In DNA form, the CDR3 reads TGTGCCACCAGTGACGCGATGGCGGGAACCACAGATACGCAGTATTTT. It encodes CATSDAMAGTTDTQYF.

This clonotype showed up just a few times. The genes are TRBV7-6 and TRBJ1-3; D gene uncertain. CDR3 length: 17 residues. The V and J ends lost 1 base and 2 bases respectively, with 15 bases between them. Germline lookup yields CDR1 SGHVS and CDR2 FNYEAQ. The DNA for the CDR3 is TGTGCCAGCAGCTTAGGCCCCCCTATTGGGCCTGGAAACACCATATATTTT. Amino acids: CASSLGPPIGPGNTIYF.

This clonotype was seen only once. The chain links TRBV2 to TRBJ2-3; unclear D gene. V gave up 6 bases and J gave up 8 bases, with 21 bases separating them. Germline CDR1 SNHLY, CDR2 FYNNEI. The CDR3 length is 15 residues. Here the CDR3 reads CASRGQTDGPATQYF. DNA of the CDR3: TGTGCCAGCAGGGGTCAGACGGACGGACCGGCTACGCAGTATTTT.

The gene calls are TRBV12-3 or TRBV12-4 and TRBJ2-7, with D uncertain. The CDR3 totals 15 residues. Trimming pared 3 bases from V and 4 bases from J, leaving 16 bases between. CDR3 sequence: CASSFEGAPSYEQYF. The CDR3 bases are TGTGCCAGCAGTTTCGAAGGAGCCCCTTCTTACGAGCAGTACTTC.

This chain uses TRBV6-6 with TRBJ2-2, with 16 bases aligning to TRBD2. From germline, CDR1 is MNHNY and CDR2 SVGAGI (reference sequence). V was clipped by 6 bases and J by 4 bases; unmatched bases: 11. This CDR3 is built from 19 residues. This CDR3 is CASRSPGTSGRGSTGELFF. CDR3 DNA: TGTGCCAGCAGGTCGCCCGGGACTAGCGGGAGGGGTAGCACCGGGGAGCTGTTTTTT.

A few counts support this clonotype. CDR3 coding DNA: TGTGCCAGCAGTTACAAAGGGGGTGCGGCAGATACGCAGTATTTT. Its protein product is CASSYKGGAADTQYF. This chain joins TRBV6-5 and TRBJ2-3, with D tentatively TRBD1 (6 bases). This CDR3 comprises 15 residues. Germline lookup yields CDR1 MNHEY and CDR2 SVGAGI. Trimming left V 2 bases short and J 4 bases short, with 13 bases between.

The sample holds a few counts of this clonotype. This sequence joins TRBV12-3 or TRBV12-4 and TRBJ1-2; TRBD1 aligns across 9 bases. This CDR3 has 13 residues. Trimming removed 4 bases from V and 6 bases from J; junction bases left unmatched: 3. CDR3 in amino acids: CASSYRTGDGYTF. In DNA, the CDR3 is TGTGCCAGCAGTTACCGGACAGGGGATGGCTACACCTTC.

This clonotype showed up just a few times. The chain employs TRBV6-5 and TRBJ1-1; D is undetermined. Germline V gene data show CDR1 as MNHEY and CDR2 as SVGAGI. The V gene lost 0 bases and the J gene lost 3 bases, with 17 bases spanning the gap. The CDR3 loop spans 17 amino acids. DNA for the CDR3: TGTGCCAGCAGTTACTCAGCAGCCTTGGCCGTGCACACTGAAGCTTTCTTT. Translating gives CASSYSAALAVHTEAFF.

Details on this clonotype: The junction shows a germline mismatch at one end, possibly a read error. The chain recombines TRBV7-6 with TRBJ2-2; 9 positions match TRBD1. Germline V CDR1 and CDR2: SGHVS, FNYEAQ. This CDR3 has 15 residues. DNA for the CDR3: TGTGCCAGCAGACCCGGGACAGGGAGTTCCGGGGAGTTGTTTTTT. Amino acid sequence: CASRPGTGSSGELFF.

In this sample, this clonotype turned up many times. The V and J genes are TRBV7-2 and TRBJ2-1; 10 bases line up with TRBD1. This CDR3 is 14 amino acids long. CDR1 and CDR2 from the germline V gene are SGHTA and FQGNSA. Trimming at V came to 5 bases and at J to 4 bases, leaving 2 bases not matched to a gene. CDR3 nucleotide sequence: TGTGCCAGCAGCCCGGGACAGGGGTACAATGAGCAGTTCTTC. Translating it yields CASSPGQGYNEQFF.

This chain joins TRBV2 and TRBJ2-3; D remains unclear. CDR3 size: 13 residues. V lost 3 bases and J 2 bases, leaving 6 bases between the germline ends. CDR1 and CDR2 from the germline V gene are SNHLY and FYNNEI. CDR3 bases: TGTGCCAGCAGTGAGGAGATCACAGATACGCAGTATTTT. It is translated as CASSEEITDTQYF.

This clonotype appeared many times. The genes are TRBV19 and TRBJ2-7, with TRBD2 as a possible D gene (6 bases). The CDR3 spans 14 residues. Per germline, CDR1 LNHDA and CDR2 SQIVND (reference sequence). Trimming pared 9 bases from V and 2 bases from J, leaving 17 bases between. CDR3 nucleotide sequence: TGTGCCAGCCCGCGGGGTCCCCTCACCTACGAGCAGTACTTC. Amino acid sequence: CASPRGPLTYEQYF.

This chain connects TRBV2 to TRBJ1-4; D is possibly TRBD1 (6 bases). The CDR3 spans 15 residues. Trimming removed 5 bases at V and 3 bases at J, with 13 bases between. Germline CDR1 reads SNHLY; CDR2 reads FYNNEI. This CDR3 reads CASSRRDTPNEKLFF. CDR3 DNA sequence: TGTGCCAGCAGTCGCCGGGACACCCCTAATGAAAAACTGTTTTTT.

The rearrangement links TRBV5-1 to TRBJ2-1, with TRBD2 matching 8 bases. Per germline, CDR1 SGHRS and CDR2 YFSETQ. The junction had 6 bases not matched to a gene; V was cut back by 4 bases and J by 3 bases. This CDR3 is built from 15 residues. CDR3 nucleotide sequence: TGCGCCAGCAGCAGCCGGGGGGGCCTCTACAATGAGCAGTTCTTC. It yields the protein CASSSRGGLYNEQFF.

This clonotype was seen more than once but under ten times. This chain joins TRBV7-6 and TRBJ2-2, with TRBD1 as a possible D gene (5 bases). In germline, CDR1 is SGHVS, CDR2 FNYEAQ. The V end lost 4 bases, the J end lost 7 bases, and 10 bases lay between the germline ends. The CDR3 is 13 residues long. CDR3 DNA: TGTGCCAGCAGCTCACTCAGGGACGGGGAGCTGTTTTTT. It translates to CASSSLRDGELFF.

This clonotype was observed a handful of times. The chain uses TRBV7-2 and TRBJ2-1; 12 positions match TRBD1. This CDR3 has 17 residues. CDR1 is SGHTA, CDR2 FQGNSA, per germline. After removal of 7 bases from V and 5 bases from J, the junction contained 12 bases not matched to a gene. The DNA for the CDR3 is TGTGCCAGCACCGGGGAAGGGACAGGGGGCGCCGACAATGAGCAGTTCTTC. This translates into CASTGEGTGGADNEQFF.